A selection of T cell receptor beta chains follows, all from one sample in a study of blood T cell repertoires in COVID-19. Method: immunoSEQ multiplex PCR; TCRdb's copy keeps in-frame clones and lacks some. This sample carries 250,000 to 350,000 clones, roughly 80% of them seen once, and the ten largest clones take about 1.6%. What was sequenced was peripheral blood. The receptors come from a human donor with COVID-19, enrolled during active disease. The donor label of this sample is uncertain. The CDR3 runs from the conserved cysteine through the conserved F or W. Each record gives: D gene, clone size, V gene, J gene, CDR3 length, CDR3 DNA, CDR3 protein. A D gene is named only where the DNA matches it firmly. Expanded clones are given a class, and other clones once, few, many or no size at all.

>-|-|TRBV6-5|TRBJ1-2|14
TGTGCCAGCATCCCAACAGATAAGGACTATGGCTACACCTTC
CASIPTDKDYGYTF
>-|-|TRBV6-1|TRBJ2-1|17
TGTGCCAGCAGTGAAGGGGCAGGGCAAAGGGTTAGGAATGAGCAGTTCTTC
CASSEGAGQRVRNEQFF
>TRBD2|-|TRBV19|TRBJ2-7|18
TGTGCCAGTAGTATGGTTTCGGGGGGACTAGCGGTCCCCTACGAGCAGTACTTC
CASSMVSGGLAVPYEQYF
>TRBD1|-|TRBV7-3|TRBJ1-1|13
TGTGCCAGCAGCTTAAGACAGGGGATAGTGACTTTCTTT
CASSLRQGIVTFF
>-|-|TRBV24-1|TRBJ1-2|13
TGTGCCACCAGTGATGCACAGAGCGGTGGCTACACCTTC
CATSDAQSGGYTF
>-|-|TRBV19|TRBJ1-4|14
TGTGCCAGTAGTATAGTAGCAGTTGGTGAAAAACTGTTTTTT
CASSIVAVGEKLFF
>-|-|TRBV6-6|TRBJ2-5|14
TGTGCCACACAGGATCAGGGTGCGGTGGAGACCCAGTACTTC
CATQDQGAVETQYF
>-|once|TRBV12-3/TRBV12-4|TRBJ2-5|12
TGTGCCAGCAGTTTTTCGGGGGAGACCCAGTACTTC
CASSFSGETQYF
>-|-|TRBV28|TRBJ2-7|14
TGTGCCAGCAGTTTAGTTGTCAGGGTGGGGGAGCAGTACTTC
CASSLVVRVGEQYF
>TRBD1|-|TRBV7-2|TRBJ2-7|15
TGTGCCAGCAGCTTAGTCCCGGACAGGGGTTACGAGCAGTACTTC
CASSLVPDRGYEQYF
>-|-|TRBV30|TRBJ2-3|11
TGTGCCTGGAGCGCCCAGGATACGCAGTATTTT
CAWSAQDTQYF
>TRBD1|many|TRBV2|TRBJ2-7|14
TGTGCCAGCAGTGAAAGGGGACAGTCTTACGAGCAGTACTTC
CASSERGQSYEQYF
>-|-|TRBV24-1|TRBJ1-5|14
TGTGCCACCAGTGAGGGCAGGGGCAATCAGCCCCAGCATTTT
CATSEGRGNQPQHF
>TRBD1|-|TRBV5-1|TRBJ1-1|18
TGCGCCAGCAGCTTGGAGTTGGGGGGACAGGGACTGAACACTGAAGCTTTCTTT
CASSLELGGQGLNTEAFF
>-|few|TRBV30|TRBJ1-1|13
TGTGCCTGGAGCTTGGACACCGACACTGAAGCTTTCTTT
CAWSLDTDTEAFF
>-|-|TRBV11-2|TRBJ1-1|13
TGTGCCACTAGCGGGGACATGAACACTGAAGCTTTCTTT
CATSGDMNTEAFF
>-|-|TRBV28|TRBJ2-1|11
TGTGCCACCTGGGGGCGGGAGAGGGCCTTCTTC
CATWGRERAFF